This T cell receptor (beta chain) was found in a study of blood T cell repertoires in COVID-19. Study-level information: COVID-19 samples collected from the United States, Italy and Spain covered acute and convalescent phases. The cDNA or gDNA used as material had been derived from T cells, B-cell-depleted T cells, or PBMCs.

V lost 1 base and J lost 6; bases outside the gene matches: 4. Germline V gene lookup returns CDR1 SGHAT and CDR2 FQNNGV. This CDR3 has 14 amino acids. Original methodology: Amplification of reference gene primers provided the estimated nucleated cell counts. Some clones are missing from TCRdb's copy, which holds only in-frame ones; the method was immunoSEQ multiplex PCR. The D gene and trimming were derived from the DNA, and the V and J assignments and clone size from that table. Altogether some 90,000 clones are present, around nine tenths being singletons, with the ten largest covering about 2.5%.

This TCR came from a man aged 50-60 years with acute or convalescent COVID-19. The sequenced sample was peripheral blood. The chain uses TRBV11-2 and TRBJ2-7; 9 nucleotides align to TRBD1. The chain's CDR3 is CASSLGDRVSEQYF. Here the CDR3 DNA reads TGTGCCAGCAGCTTAGGGGACAGGGTTTCCGAGCAGTACTTC.